Each of the 30 T cell receptor beta chains below was sequenced from the same sample in a study of T cell changes during pregnancy in multiple sclerosis. Only in-frame clones appear in the TCRdb table, and some are missing; sequencing was by immunoSEQ multiplex PCR. Here the sample spans about 52,000 clones, 92% being singletons. This material consisted of CD4+ T cells from peripheral blood mononuclear cells, taken after pregnancy. These receptors were taken from a female donor in good health, enrolled as a control in a pregnancy study.

This clone was found once. V is TRBV7-2 and J is TRBJ2-1, with D possibly being TRBD2 (6 bases). This CDR3 has 14 residues. V was clipped by 4 bases and J by 4 bases, with 11 bases between them. The V gene's germline CDR1 is SGHTA and CDR2 FQGNSA. CDR3 DNA sequence: TGTGCCAGCAGCTCCAGGACTATATACAATGAGCAGTTCTTC. It translates to CASSSRTIYNEQFF.

The chain couples TRBV6-1 to TRBJ2-7; 9 nucleotides match TRBD1. Looked up from germline, CDR1 is MNHNS and CDR2 is SASEGT. V gave up 6 bases and J gave up 4 bases; unmatched junction bases: 4. The CDR3 loop spans 13 amino acids. For the CDR3, the DNA is TGTGCCAGCAGGGGACAGGGCCGATACGAGCAGTACTTC. Its translation: CASRGQGRYEQYF.

The chain is built from TRBV4-1 and TRBJ2-7; 10 nucleotides agree with TRBD2. This CDR3 comprises 15 residues. Losses at the gene ends were 3 bases for V and 5 bases for J; bases not matched to a gene: 7. Germline V gene lookup returns CDR1 MGHRA and CDR2 YSYEKL. The CDR3 loop reads CASSQRPGTSDEQYF. The CDR3 DNA follows: TGCGCCAGCAGCCAGAGACCCGGGACTAGCGACGAGCAGTACTTC.

The rearrangement joins TRBV28 to TRBJ1-2, with D maybe TRBD1 (6 bases). CDR1 is MDHEN, CDR2 SYDVKM, per germline. The germline V and J ends were trimmed by 4 bases and 8 bases, with 20 bases remaining between them. CDR3 length: 15 amino acids. The CDR3 DNA reads as TGTGCCAGCAGTTCTCCGGGGGGGGGCCCAGGGGGCTACACCTTC. This codes for CASSSPGGGPGGYTF.

This sequence joins TRBV7-6 and TRBJ2-2; D not resolved. Germline V lookup: CDR1 SGHVS, CDR2 FNYEAQ. Trimming stripped 0 bases from V and 1 base from J, with 9 bases between. The CDR3 length is 16 residues. The CDR3 region is CASSLAAVVNTGELFF. The CDR3 DNA is TGTGCCAGCAGCTTAGCCGCGGTCGTGAACACCGGGGAGCTGTTTTTT.

This chain connects TRBV7-2 to TRBJ2-1; 11 bases map to TRBD2. Per germline, CDR1 SGHTA and CDR2 FQGNSA. There are 16 residues in the CDR3. The V segment lost 1 base and the J segment 7 bases; nucleotides outside the gene matches: 6. This CDR3 is CASSLVGLAGGNEQFF. In DNA form, the CDR3 reads TGTGCCAGCAGCTTAGTCGGACTAGCGGGTGGTAATGAGCAGTTCTTC. The complete variable domain, with remaining parts taken from reference TRBV7-2 and TRBJ2-1, reads GAGVSQSPSNKVTEKGKDVELRCDPISGHTALYWYRQSLGQGLEFLIYFQGNSAPDKSGLPSDRFSAERTGGSVSTLTIQRTQQEDSAVYLCASSLVGLAGGNEQFFGPGTRLTVL.

The chain couples TRBV6-5 to TRBJ1-1; 7 bases match TRBD1. Looked up from germline, CDR1 is MNHEY and CDR2 is SVGAGI. The CDR3 runs 13 residues. The V segment lost 7 bases and the J segment 1 base; nucleotides outside the gene matches: 3. For the CDR3, the DNA is TGTGCCAGCAAAAGGACAGGGAACACTGAAGCTTTCTTT. Translating it yields CASKRTGNTEAFF.

The chain couples TRBV7-2 to TRBJ1-1; D gene ambiguous. Germline CDR1 and CDR2: SGHTA and FQGNSA. Trimming left V 5 bases short and J 1 base short, with 17 bases between. This CDR3 is built from 16 residues. CDR3 protein: CASSLPTLGRNTEAFF. As DNA, the CDR3 is TGTGCCAGCAGCCTTCCAACTCTGGGCAGGAACACTGAAGCTTTCTTT.

CDR3 in DNA: TGCGCCAGCAGCTTGGACAGGATCTCTGGGGCCAACGTCCTGACTTTC. This translates into CASSLDRISGANVLTF. The V and J genes are TRBV5-1 and TRBJ2-6; D perhaps matches TRBD1 (5 bases). The V gene's germline CDR1 is SGHRS and CDR2 YFSETQ. Trimming took off 0 bases at V and 0 bases at J, with 7 bases between the two ends. This CDR3 has 16 residues.

The chain couples TRBV4-2 to TRBJ2-6, with D tentatively TRBD1 (6 bases). The CDR3 consists of 16 residues. Per the germline V gene, CDR1 is LGHNA and CDR2 is YNFKEQ. Trimming shortened V by 0 bases and J by 4 bases, and 10 bases separated the two germline ends. CDR3: CASSQERQAGANVLTF. The CDR3 DNA is TGTGCCAGCAGCCAAGAGAGACAGGCCGGGGCCAACGTCCTGACTTTC.

This clone was detected once. The genes are TRBV5-6 and TRBJ1-1, with D possibly TRBD1 on 5 matching bases. V lost 4 bases to trimming and J lost 0 bases, with 13 bases between them. This CDR3 region has 15 residues. Germline V gene lookup returns CDR1 SGHDT and CDR2 YYEEEE. The CDR3 bases are TGTGCCAGCAGCCGGCGGGGGGGGATGAACACTGAAGCTTTCTTT. Translated, it gives CASSRRGGMNTEAFF.

V is TRBV30 and J is TRBJ1-5, with D possibly matching TRBD1 (5 bases). Germline CDR1 GTSNPN, CDR2 SVGIG (reference sequence). CDR3 length: 13 residues. V gave up 1 base and J gave up 3 bases, with 7 bases separating them. CDR3 sequence reads: CAWSEQANQPQHF. In DNA form, the CDR3 reads TGTGCCTGGAGTGAACAGGCCAATCAGCCCCAGCATTTT.

J is TRBJ1-2 and V is TRBV5-4; D unresolved. CDR1 is SGHNT, CDR2 YYREEE, per germline (reference sequence). With 2 bases removed from V and 4 bases from J, the gap between germline ends came to 9 bases. The CDR3 totals 13 residues. The CDR3 loop is CASSFSGTYGYTF. The CDR3 DNA reads TGTGCCAGCAGCTTCAGTGGCACCTATGGCTACACCTTC. The full variable domain, its missing parts supplied by reference TRBV5-4 and TRBJ1-2, is ETGVTQSPTHLIKTRGQQVTLRCSSQSGHNTVSWYQQALGQGPQFIFQYYREEENGRGNFPPRFSGLQFPNYSSELNVNALELDDSALYLCASSFSGTYGYTFGSGTRLTVV.

The chain joins TRBV30 to TRBJ2-5, with TRBD1 as a possible D gene (6 bases). With 5 bases removed from V and 5 bases from J, the gap between germline ends came to 18 bases. The CDR3 loop spans 14 amino acids. Germline V lookup: CDR1 GTSNPN, CDR2 SVGIG (reference sequence). The CDR3 loop reads CAWGVGGLGETQYF. As DNA, the CDR3 is TGTGCCTGGGGCGTTGGGGGCCTGGGGGAGACCCAGTACTTC.

The chain carries TRBV29-1 and TRBJ2-1; D not resolved. The V gene's germline CDR1 is SQVTM and CDR2 ANQGSEA. The V end was cut by 3 bases, the J end by 7 bases, with 16 bases between. The length of the CDR3 is 14 residues. The CDR3 DNA is TGCAGCGTTGAGGCAGCCCGACAAAGGAATGAGCAGTTCTTC. Residues: CSVEAARQRNEQFF.

This clone has just a few counts. The CDR3 is CASSSPGRGYTF. DNA for the CDR3: TGTGCCAGCAGTTCACCAGGGCGTGGCTACACCTTC. This chain connects TRBV28 to TRBJ1-2; D may be TRBD1 (5 bases). The CDR3 extends over 12 amino acids. V was trimmed by 4 bases and J by 7 bases, leaving 10 bases between them. CDR1 is MDHEN, CDR2 SYDVKM, per germline.

This sequence joins TRBV7-9 and TRBJ1-4; 7 bases are a match to TRBD1. Germline V gives CDR1 SEHNR, CDR2 FQNEAQ (reference sequence). The CDR3 covers 17 residues. The ends lost 4 bases at V and 3 bases at J; junction bases unmatched: 11. The CDR3 sequence is CASSSVVGDSPNEKLFF. The CDR3 DNA follows: TGTGCCAGCAGCTCAGTAGTGGGGGACAGCCCTAATGAAAAACTGTTTTTT. Full variable domain (missing parts from reference TRBV7-9 and TRBJ1-4): DTGVSQNPRHKITKRGQNVTFRCDPISEHNRLYWYRQTLGQGPEFLTYFQNEAQLEKSRLLSDRFSAERPKGSFSTLEIQRTEQGDSAMYLCASSSVVGDSPNEKLFFGSGTQLSVL.

This chain connects TRBV7-3 to TRBJ2-1; 8 nucleotides match TRBD1. Germline CDR1 reads SGHTA; CDR2 reads FQGTGA. V gave up 3 bases and J gave up 2 bases; unmatched junction bases: 3. This CDR3 has 15 residues. DNA for the CDR3: TGTGCCAGCAGCTTCGACAGGGGAACCTACAATGAGCAGTTCTTC. It codes for CASSFDRGTYNEQFF.

With respect to this clone: At one end the junction does not follow the germline gene, possibly because of a read error. The chain joins TRBV7-7 to TRBJ2-7, with 10 bases identical to TRBD1. Germline V gene data show CDR1 as SSHAT and CDR2 as FNYEAQ (reference sequence). The CDR3 sequence is 15 residues long. The CDR3 coding sequence is TGTGCTAGCAGCTTAGGCGGGACAGGGGTTTCCGAGCAGTACTTC. This encodes CASSLGGTGVSEQYF.

The rearrangement uses TRBV4-3 and TRBJ1-4; tentatively, D is TRBD1 (6 bases). Germline V gene lookup returns CDR1 LGHNA and CDR2 YSLEER. Trimming removed 2 bases from V and 8 bases from J, with 18 bases in between. The CDR3 consists of 16 residues. The CDR3 sequence: CASSQPGPGGGEKLFF. In DNA, the CDR3 is TGCGCCAGCAGCCAACCGGGGCCGGGCGGGGGCGAAAAACTGTTTTTT.

The sample holds one count of this clone. The J gene is TRBJ1-1, the V gene TRBV14; a possible D gene is TRBD1 (5 bases). CDR1 and CDR2 (germline): SGHDN, FVKESK. Trimming removed 5 bases from V and 10 bases from J, with 23 bases in between. The CDR3 contains 15 residues. The CDR3 DNA reads TGTGCCAGCAGCGACATGGGAGGGGTATACGGAAGAGCTTTCTTT. This gives the protein CASSDMGGVYGRAFF.

The chain links TRBV25-1 to TRBJ1-6; D may be TRBD1 (5 bases). The V gene's germline CDR1 is MGHDK and CDR2 SYGVNS. Trimming shortened V by 4 bases and J by 2 bases, and 12 bases separated the two germline ends. The CDR3 runs 16 residues. The CDR3 bases are TGTGCCAGCAGTGCCAGACAGAACACCTATAATTCACCCCTCCACTTT. The encoded protein is CASSARQNTYNSPLHF.

The chain couples TRBV7-2 to TRBJ1-4, with D unclear. Germline V gene sequence: CDR1 SGHTA, CDR2 FQGNSA. The length of the CDR3 is 12 residues. V lost 1 base, J lost 10 bases, and 7 bases lay in between. The CDR3 sequence is CASSLVSRKLFF. The CDR3 DNA is TGTGCCAGCAGCTTAGTGAGCCGAAAACTGTTTTTT.

This rearrangement joins TRBV7-2 to TRBJ1-2, with D tentatively TRBD1 (5 bases). V was trimmed by 2 bases and J by 1 base, leaving 11 bases between them. The V gene's germline CDR1 is SGHTA and CDR2 FQGNSA. This CDR3 is built from 15 residues. The CDR3: CASSLLTGVNYGYTF. The CDR3, as DNA: TGTGCCAGCAGCTTATTGACGGGGGTTAACTATGGCTACACCTTC.

The CDR3 region has the DNA TGTGCCAGCAGTGAACATTTCGGTCAGCCCCAGCATTTT. Its translation: CASSEHFGQPQHF. The chain is built from TRBV6-1 and TRBJ1-5; D remains ambiguous. There are 13 residues in the CDR3. Germline CDR1 reads MNHNS; CDR2 reads SASEGT. V gave up 2 bases and J gave up 6 bases, with 8 bases separating them.

The chain uses TRBV27 and TRBJ1-1; D not certain. Germline V lookup: CDR1 MNHEY, CDR2 SMNVEV (reference sequence). CDR3 size: 15 residues. V lost 2 bases and J 4 bases, leaving 14 bases between the germline ends. The CDR3 region is CASSLRPGGATEAFF. DNA of the CDR3: TGTGCCAGCAGTTTACGTCCAGGAGGCGCCACTGAAGCTTTCTTT.

In DNA form, the CDR3 reads TGTGCCAGCAGCCAAAAAGGAGCTTTGGAAGCTTTCTTT. This codes for CASSQKGALEAFF. The chain has TRBV14 and TRBJ1-1; D is unclear. This CDR3 is built from 13 residues. Germline V gene lookup returns CDR1 SGHDN and CDR2 FVKESK. The V end was cut by 2 bases, the J end by 8 bases, with 12 bases between.

The rearrangement links TRBV2 to TRBJ2-1, with 8 bases lining up with TRBD2. This CDR3 comprises 16 residues. Per the germline V gene, CDR1 is SNHLY and CDR2 is FYNNEI. The V segment lost 7 bases and the J segment 7 bases; nucleotides outside the gene matches: 15. Here the CDR3 reads CASIWDHSGGSNEQFF. The CDR3 nucleotides are TGTGCCAGCATTTGGGATCACAGCGGGGGTTCAAATGAGCAGTTCTTC.

The chain uses TRBV7-2 and TRBJ2-3; 9 bases fit TRBD2. The CDR3 length is 16 residues. CDR1 SGHTA and CDR2 FQGNSA come from the germline V gene. After removal of 4 bases from V and 6 bases from J, the junction contained 11 bases not matched to a gene. CDR3 region: CASSYSGGGGGDTQYF. In nucleotides, the CDR3 is TGTGCCAGCAGCTACTCAGGCGGGGGGGGAGGGGATACGCAGTATTTT.

The CDR3 reads CAISEGGSTYEQYF. CDR3 DNA sequence: TGTGCCATCAGTGAGGGGGGGAGTACCTACGAGCAGTACTTC. This chain links TRBV10-3 with TRBJ2-7; perhaps TRBD2 as D (6 bases). This CDR3 contains 14 residues. V was trimmed by 2 bases and J by 2 bases, leaving 10 bases between them. Germline V gene data show CDR1 as ENHRY and CDR2 as SYGVKD.